These T cell receptor beta chains were read from a single sample in a study of chemoradiotherapy in HPV16-positive cancers. The assay was immunoSEQ multiplex PCR, and TCRdb's table has in-frame clones only and misses some. The sample shows several hundred clones, 30% to 40% of them seen only once. Sampling was carried out from a patient who underwent chemoradiotherapy. Receptors were obtained from a human donor with HPV-associated anogenital cancer. The CDR3 runs from the conserved cysteine through the conserved F or W. D genes are given only for firm matches. Clone sizes are given selectively: once, few, many, or a class where the clone is expanded.

j_call | clone_size | d_call | v_call | cdr3_nt | cdr3_aa
TRBJ2-2 | - | TRBD1 | TRBV5-1 | TGCGCCAGCAGCTCACAGGGGGCGAGGCTTCACACCGGGGAGCTGTTTTTT | CASSSQGARLHTGELFF
TRBJ1-1 | - | - | TRBV5-8 | TGTGCCAGCAGCTTGTTCAGTTCCACTGAAGCTTTCTTT | CASSLFSSTEAFF
TRBJ1-1 | few | - | TRBV6-6 | TGTGCCACCATCTACAGTACTCTGAACACTGAAGCTTTCTTT | CATIYSTLNTEAFF
TRBJ1-5 | - | TRBD1 | TRBV7-8 | TGTGCCAGCAGCTTTCTAACAGGGGGCACCAATCAGCCCCAGCATTTT | CASSFLTGGTNQPQHF
TRBJ2-7 | - | - | TRBV28 | TGTGCCAGCAGCACCAACAGGTTTCAGTCATCTGGTCACTACGAGCAGTACTTC | CASSTNRFQSSGHYEQYF
TRBJ1-2 | few | - | TRBV6-5 | TGTGCCAGCAGTTACTCGACAGGAGGCTATGGCTACACCTTC | CASSYSTGGYGYTF
TRBJ1-6 | - | TRBD1 | TRBV27 | TGTGCCAGCAGTTCACAGGGGGATATTTCACCCCTCCACTTT | CASSSQGDISPLHF
TRBJ2-1 | - | - | TRBV9 | TGTGCCAGCAGCGTAGTCATGGGGAACTACAATGAGCAGTTCTTC | CASSVVMGNYNEQFF
TRBJ1-1 | - | - | TRBV29-1 | TGCAGCGTTGTACGGGGCTCCAGCGAAGCTTTCTTT | CSVVRGSSEAFF
TRBJ2-2 | - | TRBD1 | TRBV13 | TGTGCCAGCAGTCCCGGGACAGGGGACACCGGGGAGCTGTTTTTT | CASSPGTGDTGELFF
TRBJ1-5 | few | - | TRBV6-1 | TGTGCCAGCAGCGGGGGACGGAGCTACAATCAGCCCCAGCATTTT | CASSGGRSYNQPQHF
TRBJ2-3 | - | - | TRBV7-8 | TGTGCCAGCAGCAAGACCGAGACTAGCACAGATACGCAGTATTTT | CASSKTETSTDTQYF
TRBJ2-7 | - | - | TRBV7-6 | TGTGCCAGCAGCCGGACAGACTCTTCCTACGAGCAGTACTTC | CASSRTDSSYEQYF
TRBJ2-1 | - | - | TRBV6-5 | TGTGCCAGCTCTACTTCGGCAGGGGGGAAAGAGCAGTTCTTC | CASSTSAGGKEQFF
TRBJ1-2 | - | - | TRBV2 | TGTGCCAGCAGCAATACAGCTAACTATGGCTACACCTTC | CASSNTANYGYTF
TRBJ1-5 | - | TRBD1 | TRBV6-5 | TGTGCCAGCAGTTTACAGGGGGACCAGCCCCAGCATTTT | CASSLQGDQPQHF
TRBJ2-1 | - | - | TRBV9 | TGTGCCAGCAGCTCCCGGGACTTCTACAATGAGCAGTTCTTC | CASSSRDFYNEQFF
TRBJ2-1 | few | - | TRBV7-2 | TGTGCCAGCAGCTACACAGGGACGATGGTCTCCTACAATGAGCAGTTCTTC | CASSYTGTMVSYNEQFF
TRBJ2-1 | few | - | TRBV7-3 | TGTGCCAGCAGCTCAACGTCCGGGAATGAGCAGTTCTTC | CASSSTSGNEQFF
TRBJ1-2 | few | - | TRBV6-5 | TGTGCCAGCAGACAACATGGGGGTGGCTATGGCTACACCTTC | CASRQHGGGYGYTF
TRBJ2-1 | - | - | TRBV28 | TGTGCCAGCAGTGACCAGTCGGGCTCCTACAATGAGCAGTTCTTC | CASSDQSGSYNEQFF
TRBJ2-4 | - | - | TRBV9 | TGTGCCAGCAGCGTAGAATCAGGGACCAAAAACATTCAGTACTTC | CASSVESGTKNIQYF